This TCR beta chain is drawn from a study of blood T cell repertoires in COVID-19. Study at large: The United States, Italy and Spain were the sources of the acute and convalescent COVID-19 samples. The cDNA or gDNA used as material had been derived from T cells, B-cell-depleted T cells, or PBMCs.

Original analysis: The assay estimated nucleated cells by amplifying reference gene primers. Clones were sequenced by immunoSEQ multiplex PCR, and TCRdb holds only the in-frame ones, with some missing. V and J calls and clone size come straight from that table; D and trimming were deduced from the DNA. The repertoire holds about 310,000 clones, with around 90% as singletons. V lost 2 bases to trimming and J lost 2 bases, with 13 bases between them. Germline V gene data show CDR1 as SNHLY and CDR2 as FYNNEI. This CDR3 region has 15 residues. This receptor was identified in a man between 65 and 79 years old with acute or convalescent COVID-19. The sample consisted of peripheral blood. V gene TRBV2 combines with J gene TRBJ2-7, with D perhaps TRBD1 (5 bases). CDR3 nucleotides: TGTGCCAGCAGTGAAACCCCAGGGTTGACCTACGAGCAGTACTTC. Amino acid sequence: CASSETPGLTYEQYF.